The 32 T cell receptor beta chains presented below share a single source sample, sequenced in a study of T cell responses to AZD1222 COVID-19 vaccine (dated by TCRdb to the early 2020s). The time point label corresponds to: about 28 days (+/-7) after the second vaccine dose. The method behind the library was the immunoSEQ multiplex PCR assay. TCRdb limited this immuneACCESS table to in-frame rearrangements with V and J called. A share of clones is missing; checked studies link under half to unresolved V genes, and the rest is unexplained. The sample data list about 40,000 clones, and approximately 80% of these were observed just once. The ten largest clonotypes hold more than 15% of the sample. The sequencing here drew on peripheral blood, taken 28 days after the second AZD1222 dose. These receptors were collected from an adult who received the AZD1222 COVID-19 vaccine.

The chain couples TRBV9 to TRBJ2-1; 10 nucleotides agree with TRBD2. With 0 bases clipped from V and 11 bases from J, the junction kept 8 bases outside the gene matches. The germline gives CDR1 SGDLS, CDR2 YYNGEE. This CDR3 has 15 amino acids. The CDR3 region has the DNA TGTGCCAGCAGCGTAGAAGTTAGCGGGGGGACCCAGCAGTTCTTC. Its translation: CASSVEVSGGTQQFF.

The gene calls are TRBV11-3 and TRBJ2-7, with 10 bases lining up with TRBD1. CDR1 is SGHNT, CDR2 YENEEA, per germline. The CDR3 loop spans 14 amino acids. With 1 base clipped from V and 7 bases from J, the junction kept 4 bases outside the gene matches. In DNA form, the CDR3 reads TGTGCCAGCAGCTTAGGACAGGGGGCAGGGGAGCAGTACTTC. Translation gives CASSLGQGAGEQYF.

The CDR3 sequence is CASSLDIGTYEQYF. The CDR3 nucleotides read TGTGCCAGCAGCTTAGATATCGGAACTTACGAGCAGTACTTC. The J gene is TRBJ2-7, the V gene TRBV7-9; D unclear. This CDR3 contains 14 residues. Trimming shortened V by 1 base and J by 4 bases, and 11 bases separated the two germline ends. The germline V gene has CDR1 SEHNR and CDR2 FQNEAQ (reference sequence).

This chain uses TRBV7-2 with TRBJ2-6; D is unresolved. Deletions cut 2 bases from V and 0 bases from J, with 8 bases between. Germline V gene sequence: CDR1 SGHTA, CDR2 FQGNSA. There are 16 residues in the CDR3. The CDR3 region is CASSLSPVSGANVLTF. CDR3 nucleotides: TGTGCCAGCAGCTTAAGTCCGGTCTCTGGGGCCAACGTCCTGACTTTC. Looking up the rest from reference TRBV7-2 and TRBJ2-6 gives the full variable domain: GAGVSQSPSNKVTEKGKDVELRCDPISGHTALYWYRQSLGQGLEFLIYFQGNSAPDKSGLPSDRFSAERTGGSVSTLTIQRTQQEDSAVYLCASSLSPVSGANVLTFGAGSRLTVL.

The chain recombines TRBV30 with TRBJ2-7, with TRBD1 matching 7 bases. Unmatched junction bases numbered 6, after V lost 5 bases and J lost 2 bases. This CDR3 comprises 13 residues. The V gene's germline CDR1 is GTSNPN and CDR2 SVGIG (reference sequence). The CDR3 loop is CAWGRDSTYEQYF. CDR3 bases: TGTGCCTGGGGCCGGGACAGCACCTACGAGCAGTACTTC.

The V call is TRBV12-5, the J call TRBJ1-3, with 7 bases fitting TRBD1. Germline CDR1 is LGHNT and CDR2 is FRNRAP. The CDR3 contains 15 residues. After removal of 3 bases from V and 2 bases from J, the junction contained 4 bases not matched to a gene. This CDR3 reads CASGLQGLPGNTIYF. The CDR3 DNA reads TGTGCTAGTGGTTTACAGGGGCTCCCTGGAAACACCATATATTTT. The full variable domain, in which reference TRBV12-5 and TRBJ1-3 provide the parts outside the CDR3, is DARVTQTPRHKVTEMGQEVTMRCQPILGHNTVFWYRQTMMQGLELLAYFRNRAPLDDSGMPKDRFSAEMPDATLATLKIQPSEPRDSAVYFCASGLQGLPGNTIYFGEGSWLTVV.

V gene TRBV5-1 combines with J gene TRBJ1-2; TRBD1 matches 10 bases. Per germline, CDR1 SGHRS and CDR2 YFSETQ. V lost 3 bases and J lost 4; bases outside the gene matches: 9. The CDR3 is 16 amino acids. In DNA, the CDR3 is TGCGCCAGCAGCTCGGGGGACAGGGGAGGATCCTATGGCTACACCTTC. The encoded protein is CASSSGDRGGSYGYTF.

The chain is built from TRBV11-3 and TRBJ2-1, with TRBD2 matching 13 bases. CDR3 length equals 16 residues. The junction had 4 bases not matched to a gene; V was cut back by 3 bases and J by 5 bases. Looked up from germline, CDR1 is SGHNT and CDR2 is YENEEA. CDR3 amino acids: CASSFELAGGNNEQFF. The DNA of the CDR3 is TGTGCCAGCAGCTTCGAACTAGCGGGGGGGAACAATGAGCAGTTCTTC. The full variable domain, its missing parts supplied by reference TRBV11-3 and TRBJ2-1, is EAGVVQSPRYKIIEKKQPVAFWCNPISGHNTLYWYLQNLGQGPELLIRYENEEAVDDSQLPKDRFSAERLKGVDSTLKIQPAELGDSAVYLCASSFELAGGNNEQFFGPGTRLTVL.

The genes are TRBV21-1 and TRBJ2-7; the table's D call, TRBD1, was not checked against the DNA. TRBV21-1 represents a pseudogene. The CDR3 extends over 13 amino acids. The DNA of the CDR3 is TGTGCCCCGGGGGGACAGGGAGAAAGCGAGCAGTACTTC. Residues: CAPGGQGESEQYF.

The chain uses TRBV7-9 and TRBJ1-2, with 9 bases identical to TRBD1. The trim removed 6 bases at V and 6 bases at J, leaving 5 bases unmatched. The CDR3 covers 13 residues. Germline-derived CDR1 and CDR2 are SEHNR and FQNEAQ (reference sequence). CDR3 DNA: TGTGCCAGCAGTACCGGGACAGGGAATGGCTACACCTTC. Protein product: CASSTGTGNGYTF.

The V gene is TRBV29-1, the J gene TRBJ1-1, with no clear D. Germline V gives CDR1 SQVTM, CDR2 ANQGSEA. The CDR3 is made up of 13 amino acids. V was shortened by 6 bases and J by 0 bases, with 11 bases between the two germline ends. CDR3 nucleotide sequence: TGCAGCGTCCCGACTGACATGAACACTGAAGCTTTCTTT. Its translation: CSVPTDMNTEAFF.

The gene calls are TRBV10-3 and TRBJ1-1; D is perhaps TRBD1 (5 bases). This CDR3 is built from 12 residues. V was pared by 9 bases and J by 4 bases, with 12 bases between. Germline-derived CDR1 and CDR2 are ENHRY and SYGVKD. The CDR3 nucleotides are TGTGCCATAGGATACGACAGCACTGAAGCTTTCTTT. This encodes CAIGYDSTEAFF.

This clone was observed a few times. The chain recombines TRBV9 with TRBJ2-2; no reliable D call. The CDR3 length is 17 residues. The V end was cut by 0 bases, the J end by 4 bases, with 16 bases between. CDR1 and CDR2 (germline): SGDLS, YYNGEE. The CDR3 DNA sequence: TGTGCCAGCAGCGTAGATCGGAGAGGTCCCAGCACCGGGGAGCTGTTTTTT. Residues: CASSVDRRGPSTGELFF.

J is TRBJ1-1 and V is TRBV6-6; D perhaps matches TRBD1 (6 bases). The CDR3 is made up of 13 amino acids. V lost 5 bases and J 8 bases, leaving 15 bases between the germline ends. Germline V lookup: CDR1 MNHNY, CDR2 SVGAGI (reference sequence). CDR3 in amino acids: CASSTRQEREAFF. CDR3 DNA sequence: TGTGCCAGCAGTACCCGACAGGAAAGGGAAGCTTTCTTT.

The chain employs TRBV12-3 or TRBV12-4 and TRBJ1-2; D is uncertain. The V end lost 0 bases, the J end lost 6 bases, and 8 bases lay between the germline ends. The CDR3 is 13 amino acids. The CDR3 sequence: CASSLAVLNGYTF. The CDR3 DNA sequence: TGTGCCAGCAGTTTAGCCGTCTTGAATGGCTACACCTTC.

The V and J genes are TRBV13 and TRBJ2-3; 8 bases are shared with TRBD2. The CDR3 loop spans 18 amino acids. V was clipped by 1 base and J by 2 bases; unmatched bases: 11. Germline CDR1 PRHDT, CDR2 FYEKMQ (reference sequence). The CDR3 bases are TGTGCCAGCAGCTTAGAGTCCTTTGCGGGGGGCGTCACAGATACGCAGTATTTT. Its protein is CASSLESFAGGVTDTQYF.

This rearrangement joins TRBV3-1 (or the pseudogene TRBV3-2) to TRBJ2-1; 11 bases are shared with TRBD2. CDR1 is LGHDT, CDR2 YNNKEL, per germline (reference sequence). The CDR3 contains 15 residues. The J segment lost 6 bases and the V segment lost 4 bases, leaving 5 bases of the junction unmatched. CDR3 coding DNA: TGTGCCAGCAGCCCAACTAGCGGGGGTATCAATGAGCAGTTCTTC. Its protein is CASSPTSGGINEQFF.

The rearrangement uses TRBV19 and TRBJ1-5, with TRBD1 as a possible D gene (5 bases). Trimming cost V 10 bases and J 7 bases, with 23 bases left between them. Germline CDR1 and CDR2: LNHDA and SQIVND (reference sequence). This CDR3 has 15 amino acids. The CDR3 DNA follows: TGTGCCACCACTAGGACATGGGGAAACAGACAGCCCCAGCATTTT. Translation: CATTRTWGNRQPQHF. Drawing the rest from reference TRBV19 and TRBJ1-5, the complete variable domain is DGGITQSPKYLFRKEGQNVTLSCEQNLNHDAMYWYRQDPGQGLRLIYYSQIVNDFQKGDIAEGYSVSREKKESFPLTVTSAQKNPTAFYLCATTRTWGNRQPQHFGDGTRLSIL.

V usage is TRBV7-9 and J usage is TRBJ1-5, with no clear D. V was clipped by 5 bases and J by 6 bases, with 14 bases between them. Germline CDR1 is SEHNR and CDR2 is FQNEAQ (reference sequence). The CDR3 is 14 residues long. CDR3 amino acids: CASSPGRVGQPQHF. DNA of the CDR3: TGTGCCAGCAGCCCGGGCCGAGTCGGTCAGCCCCAGCATTTT.

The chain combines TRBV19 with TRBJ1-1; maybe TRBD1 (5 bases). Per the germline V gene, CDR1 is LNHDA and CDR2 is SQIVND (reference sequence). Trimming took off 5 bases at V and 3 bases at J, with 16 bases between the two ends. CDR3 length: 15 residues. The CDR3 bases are TGTGCCAGTAGTCCGGGGGAGGTTTGGTACACTGAAGCTTTCTTT. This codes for CASSPGEVWYTEAFF.

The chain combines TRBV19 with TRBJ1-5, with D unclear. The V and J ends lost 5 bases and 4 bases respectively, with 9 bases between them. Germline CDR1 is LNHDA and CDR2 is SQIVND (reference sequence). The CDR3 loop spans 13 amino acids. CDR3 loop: CASSVGGNQPQHF. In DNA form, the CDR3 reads TGTGCCAGTAGTGTCGGAGGGAATCAGCCCCAGCATTTT. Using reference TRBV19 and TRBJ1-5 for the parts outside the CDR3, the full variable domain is DGGITQSPKYLFRKEGQNVTLSCEQNLNHDAMYWYRQDPGQGLRLIYYSQIVNDFQKGDIAEGYSVSREKKESFPLTVTSAQKNPTAFYLCASSVGGNQPQHFGDGTRLSIL.

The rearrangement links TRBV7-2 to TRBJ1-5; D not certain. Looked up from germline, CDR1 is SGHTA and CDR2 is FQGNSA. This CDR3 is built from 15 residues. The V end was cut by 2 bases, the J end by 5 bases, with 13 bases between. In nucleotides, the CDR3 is TGTGCCAGCAGCTTATACTCGGGCCCAGATCAGCCCCAGCATTTT. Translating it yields CASSLYSGPDQPQHF.

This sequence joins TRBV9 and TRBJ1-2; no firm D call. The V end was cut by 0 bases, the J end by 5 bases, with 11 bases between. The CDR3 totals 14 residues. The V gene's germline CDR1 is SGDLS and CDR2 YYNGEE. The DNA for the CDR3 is TGTGCCAGCAGCGTAGAATTGAAGAATTATGGCTACACCTTC. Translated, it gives CASSVELKNYGYTF.

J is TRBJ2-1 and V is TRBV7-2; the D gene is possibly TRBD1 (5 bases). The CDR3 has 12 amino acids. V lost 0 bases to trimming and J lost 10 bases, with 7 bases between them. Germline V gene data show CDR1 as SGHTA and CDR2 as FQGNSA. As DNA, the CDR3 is TGTGCCAGCAGCTTAGCGGGGCGGGAGCAGTTCTTC. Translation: CASSLAGREQFF. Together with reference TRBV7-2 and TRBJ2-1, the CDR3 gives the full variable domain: GAGVSQSPSNKVTEKGKDVELRCDPISGHTALYWYRQSLGQGLEFLIYFQGNSAPDKSGLPSDRFSAERTGGSVSTLTIQRTQQEDSAVYLCASSLAGREQFFGPGTRLTVL.

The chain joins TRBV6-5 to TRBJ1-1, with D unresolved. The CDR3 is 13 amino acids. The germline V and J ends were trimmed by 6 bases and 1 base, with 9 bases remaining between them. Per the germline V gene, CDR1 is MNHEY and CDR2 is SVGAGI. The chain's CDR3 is CASRPVGNTEAFF. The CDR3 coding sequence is TGTGCCAGCAGGCCCGTCGGGAACACTGAAGCTTTCTTT.

In DNA, the CDR3 is TGTGCCAGCTGCCGGACTCAAAATAATTCACCCCTCCACTTT. As protein: CASCRTQNNSPLHF. The chain links TRBV3-1 (or the pseudogene TRBV3-2) to TRBJ1-6; no clear D. This CDR3 has 14 residues. Trimming took off 8 bases at V and 5 bases at J, with 13 bases between the two ends. CDR1 and CDR2 (germline): LGHDT, YNNKEL (reference sequence).

The CDR3 DNA reads as TGTGCCAGCAGTGACCAGGGGACAGGGAATTCACCCCTCCACTTT. It translates to CASSDQGTGNSPLHF. V and J are TRBV6-1 and TRBJ1-6; TRBD1 aligns across 9 bases. CDR3 length: 15 amino acids. The V segment lost 3 bases and the J segment 7 bases; nucleotides outside the gene matches: 4. Looked up from germline, CDR1 is MNHNS and CDR2 is SASEGT.

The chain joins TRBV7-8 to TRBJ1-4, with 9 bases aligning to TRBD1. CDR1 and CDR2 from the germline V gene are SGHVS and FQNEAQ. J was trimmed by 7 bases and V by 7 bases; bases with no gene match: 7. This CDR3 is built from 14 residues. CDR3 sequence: CASNTGGVGEKLFF. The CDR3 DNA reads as TGTGCCAGCAACACAGGGGGCGTTGGTGAAAAACTGTTTTTT.

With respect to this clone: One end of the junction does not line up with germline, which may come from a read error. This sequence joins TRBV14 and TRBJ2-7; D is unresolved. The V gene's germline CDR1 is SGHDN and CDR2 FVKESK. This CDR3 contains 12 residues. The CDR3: CASSQLAGPGIF. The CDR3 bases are TGTGCCAGCAGCCAGCTCGCTGGGCCGGGCATCTTC.

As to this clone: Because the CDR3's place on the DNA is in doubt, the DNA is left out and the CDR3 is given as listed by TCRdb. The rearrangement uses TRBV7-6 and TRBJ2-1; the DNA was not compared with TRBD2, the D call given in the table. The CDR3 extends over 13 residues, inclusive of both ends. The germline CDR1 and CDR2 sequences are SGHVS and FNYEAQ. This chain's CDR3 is CASSEDFGNEQFF.

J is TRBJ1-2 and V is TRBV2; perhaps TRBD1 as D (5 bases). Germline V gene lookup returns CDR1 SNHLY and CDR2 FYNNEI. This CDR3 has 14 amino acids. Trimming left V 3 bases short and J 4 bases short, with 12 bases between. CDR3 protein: CASSEGPGPYGYTF. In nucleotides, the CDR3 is TGTGCCAGCAGTGAGGGGCCAGGCCCCTATGGCTACACCTTC.

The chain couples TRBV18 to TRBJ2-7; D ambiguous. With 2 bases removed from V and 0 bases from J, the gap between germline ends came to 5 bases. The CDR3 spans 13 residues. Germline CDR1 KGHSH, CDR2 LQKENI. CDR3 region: CASSPKVSYEQYF. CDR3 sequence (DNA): TGTGCCAGCTCACCAAAGGTCTCCTACGAGCAGTACTTC. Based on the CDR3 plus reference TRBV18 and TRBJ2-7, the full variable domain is NAGVMQNPRHLVRRRGQEARLRCSPMKGHSHVYWYRQLPEEGLKFMVYLQKENIIDESGMPKERFSAEFPKEGPSILRIQQVVRGDSAAYFCASSPKVSYEQYFGPGTRLTVT.